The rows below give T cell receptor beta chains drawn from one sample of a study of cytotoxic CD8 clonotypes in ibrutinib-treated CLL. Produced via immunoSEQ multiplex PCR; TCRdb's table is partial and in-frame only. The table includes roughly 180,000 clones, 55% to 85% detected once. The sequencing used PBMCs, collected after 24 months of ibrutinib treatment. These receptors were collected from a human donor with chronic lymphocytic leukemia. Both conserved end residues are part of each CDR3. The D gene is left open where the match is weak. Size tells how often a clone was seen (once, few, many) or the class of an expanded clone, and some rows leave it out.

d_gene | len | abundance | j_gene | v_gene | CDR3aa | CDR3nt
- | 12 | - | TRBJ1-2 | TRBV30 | CAWSGGLRGYTF | TGTGCCTGGAGTGGGGGATTACGTGGCTACACCTTC
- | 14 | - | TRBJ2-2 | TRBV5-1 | CASSLQGGTGELFF | TGCGCCAGCAGCTTGCAGGGAGGCACCGGGGAGCTGTTTTTT
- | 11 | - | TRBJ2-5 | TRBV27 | CASSFRETQYF | TGTGCCAGCAGTTTTCGGGAGACCCAGTACTTC
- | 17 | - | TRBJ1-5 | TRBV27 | CASSPLPPRVNNQPQHF | TGTGCCAGCAGTCCCCTCCCTCCCAGGGTCAACAATCAGCCCCAGCATTTT
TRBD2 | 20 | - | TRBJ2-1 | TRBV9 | CASSGRTSGRTRRSYNEQFF | TGTGCCAGCAGCGGACGGACTAGCGGGAGGACCCGTAGGTCCTACAATGAGCAGTTCTTC
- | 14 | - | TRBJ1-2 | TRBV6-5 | CASSRGVVTYGYTF | TGTGCCAGCAGTAGGGGTGTGGTGACCTATGGCTACACCTTC
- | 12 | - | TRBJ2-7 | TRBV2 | CASRGGGNEQYF | TGTGCCAGCAGAGGAGGGGGCAACGAGCAGTACTTC
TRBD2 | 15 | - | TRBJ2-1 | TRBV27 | CASSASGSAYNEQFF | TGTGCCAGCAGTGCGAGCGGGAGTGCCTACAATGAGCAGTTCTTC
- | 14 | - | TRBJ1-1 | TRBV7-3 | CASSLGPLNTEAFF | TGTGCCAGCAGCTTAGGCCCCCTTAACACTGAAGCTTTCTTT
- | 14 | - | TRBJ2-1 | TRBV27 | CAVKGGMGYNEQFF | TGTGCCGTCAAGGGCGGGATGGGCTACAATGAGCAGTTCTTC
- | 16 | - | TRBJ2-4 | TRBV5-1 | CASSLVGENERNIQYF | TGCGCCAGCAGCTTGGTCGGGGAAAATGAACGAAACATTCAGTACTTC
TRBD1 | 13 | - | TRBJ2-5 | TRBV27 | CASGQGYSMTQYF | TGTGCCAGCGGACAGGGCTATAGCATGACCCAGTACTTC
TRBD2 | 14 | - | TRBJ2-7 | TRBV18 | CASSLQRERYEQYF | TGTGCCAGCTCACTCCAGCGGGAGAGATACGAGCAGTACTTC
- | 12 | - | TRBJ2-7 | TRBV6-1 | CASSLPRREQYF | TGTGCCAGCAGCCTACCAAGGCGCGAGCAGTACTTC
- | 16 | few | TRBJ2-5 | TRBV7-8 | CASSLTTAGLQETQYF | TGTGCCAGCAGCTTGACGACAGCGGGTCTGCAAGAGACCCAGTACTTC
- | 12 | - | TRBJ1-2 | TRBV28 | CATSKSDYGYTF | TGTGCCACCTCAAAGTCGGACTATGGCTACACCTTC
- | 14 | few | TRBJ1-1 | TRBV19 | CASSIYRADTEAFF | TGTGCCAGTAGTATCTACAGGGCTGACACTGAAGCTTTCTTT
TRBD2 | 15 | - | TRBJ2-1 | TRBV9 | CASSVASGYYNEQFF | TGTGCCAGCAGCGTAGCTAGCGGGTACTACAATGAGCAGTTCTTC